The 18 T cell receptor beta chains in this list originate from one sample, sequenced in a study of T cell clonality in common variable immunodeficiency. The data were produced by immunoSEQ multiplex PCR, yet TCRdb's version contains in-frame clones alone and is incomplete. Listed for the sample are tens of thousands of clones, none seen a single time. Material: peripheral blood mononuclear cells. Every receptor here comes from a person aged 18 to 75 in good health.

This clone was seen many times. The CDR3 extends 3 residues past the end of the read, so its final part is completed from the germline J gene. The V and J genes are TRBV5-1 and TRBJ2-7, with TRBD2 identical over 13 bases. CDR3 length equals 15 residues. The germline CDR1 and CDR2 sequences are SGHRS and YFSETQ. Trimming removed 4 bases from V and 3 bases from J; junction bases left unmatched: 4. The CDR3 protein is CASSPRTSGSYEQYF. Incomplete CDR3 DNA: TGCGCCAGCAGCCCCAGGACTAGCGGGAGCTACGAG.

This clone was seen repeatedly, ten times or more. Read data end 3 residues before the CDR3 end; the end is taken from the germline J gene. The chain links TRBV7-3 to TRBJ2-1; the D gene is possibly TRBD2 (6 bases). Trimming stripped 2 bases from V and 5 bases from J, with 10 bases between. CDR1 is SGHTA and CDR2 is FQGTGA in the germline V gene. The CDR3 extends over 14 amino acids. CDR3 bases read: TGTGCCAGCAGCTTAGGCGGGATCCACAATGAG. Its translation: CASSLGGIHNE. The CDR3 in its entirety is CASSLGGIHNEQFF.

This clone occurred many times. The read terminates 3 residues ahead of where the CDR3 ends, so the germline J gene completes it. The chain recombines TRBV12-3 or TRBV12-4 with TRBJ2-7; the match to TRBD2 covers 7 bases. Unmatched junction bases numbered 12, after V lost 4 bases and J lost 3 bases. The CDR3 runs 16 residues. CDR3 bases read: TGTGCCAGCAGTTCGGGGGAACTAGCGTCCTTCTACGAG. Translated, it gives CASSSGELASFYE. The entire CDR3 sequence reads CASSSGELASFYEQYF.

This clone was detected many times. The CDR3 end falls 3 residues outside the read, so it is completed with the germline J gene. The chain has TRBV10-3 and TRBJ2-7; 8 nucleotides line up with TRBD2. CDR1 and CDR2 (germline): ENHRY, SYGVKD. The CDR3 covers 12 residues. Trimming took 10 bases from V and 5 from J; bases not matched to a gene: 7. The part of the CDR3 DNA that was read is TGTGCCAGTAATAGCGGGAACGACGAG. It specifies CASNSGNDE. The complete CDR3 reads CASNSGNDEQYF.

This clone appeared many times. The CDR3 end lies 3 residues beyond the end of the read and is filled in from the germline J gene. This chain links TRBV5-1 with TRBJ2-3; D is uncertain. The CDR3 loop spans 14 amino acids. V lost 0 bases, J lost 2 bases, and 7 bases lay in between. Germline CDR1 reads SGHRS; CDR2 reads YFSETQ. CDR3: CASSLGQDTDTQYF. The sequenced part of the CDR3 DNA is TGCGCCAGCAGCTTGGGTCAGGACACAGATACG.

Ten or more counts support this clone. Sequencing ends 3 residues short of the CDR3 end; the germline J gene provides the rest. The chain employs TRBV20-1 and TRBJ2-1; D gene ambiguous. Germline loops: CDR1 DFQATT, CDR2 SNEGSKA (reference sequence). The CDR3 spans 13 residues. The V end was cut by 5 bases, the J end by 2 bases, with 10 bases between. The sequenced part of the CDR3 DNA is TGCAGTGCTCGCGGCGCACCCTACAATGAG. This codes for CSARGAPYNE. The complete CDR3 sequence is CSARGAPYNEQFF.

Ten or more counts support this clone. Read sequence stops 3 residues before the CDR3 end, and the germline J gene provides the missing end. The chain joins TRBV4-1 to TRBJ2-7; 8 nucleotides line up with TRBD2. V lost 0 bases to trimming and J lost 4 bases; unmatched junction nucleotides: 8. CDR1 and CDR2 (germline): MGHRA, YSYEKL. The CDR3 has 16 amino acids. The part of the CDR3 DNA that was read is TGCGCCAGCAGCCAAGAAGGAGCGGGAGTAGGGTACGAG. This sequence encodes CASSQEGAGVGYE. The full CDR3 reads CASSQEGAGVGYEQYF.

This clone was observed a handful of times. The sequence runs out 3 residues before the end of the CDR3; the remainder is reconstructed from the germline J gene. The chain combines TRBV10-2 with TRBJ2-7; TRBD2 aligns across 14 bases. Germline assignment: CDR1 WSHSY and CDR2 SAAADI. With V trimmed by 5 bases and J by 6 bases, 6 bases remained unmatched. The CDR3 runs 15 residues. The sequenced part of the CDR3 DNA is TGCGCCAGCAGTCCGGGACTAGCGGGAGTCCTCGAG. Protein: CASSPGLAGVLE. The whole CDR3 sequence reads CASSPGLAGVLEQYF.

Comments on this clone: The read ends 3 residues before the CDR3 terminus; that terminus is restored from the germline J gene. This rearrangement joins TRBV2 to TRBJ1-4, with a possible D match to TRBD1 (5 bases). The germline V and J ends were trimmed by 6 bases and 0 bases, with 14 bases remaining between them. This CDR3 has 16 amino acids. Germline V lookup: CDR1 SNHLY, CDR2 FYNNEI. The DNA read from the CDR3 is TGTGCCAGCAGCGGAGAGGACATAACAACTAATGAAAAA. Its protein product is CASSGEDITTNEK. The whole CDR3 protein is CASSGEDITTNEKLFF.

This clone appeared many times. The CDR3 bases that were read are TGTGCCAGTAGCTCTCAGGGGCGCACAGATACG. This encodes CASSSQGRTDT. The CDR3 in full is CASSSQGRTDTQYF. The chain carries TRBV19 and TRBJ2-3, with D tentatively TRBD1 (6 bases). The read halts 3 residues ahead of the CDR3 end, with the missing end drawn from the germline J gene. CDR1 is LNHDA and CDR2 is SQIVND in the germline V gene (reference sequence). The V and J ends lost 6 bases and 1 base respectively, with 11 bases between them. This CDR3 has 14 residues. Complete variable domain (other parts from reference TRBV19 and TRBJ2-3): DGGITQSPKYLFRKEGQNVTLSCEQNLNHDAMYWYRQDPGQGLRLIYYSQIVNDFQKGDIAEGYSVSREKKESFPLTVTSAQKNPTAFYLCASSSQGRTDTQYFGPGTRLTVL.

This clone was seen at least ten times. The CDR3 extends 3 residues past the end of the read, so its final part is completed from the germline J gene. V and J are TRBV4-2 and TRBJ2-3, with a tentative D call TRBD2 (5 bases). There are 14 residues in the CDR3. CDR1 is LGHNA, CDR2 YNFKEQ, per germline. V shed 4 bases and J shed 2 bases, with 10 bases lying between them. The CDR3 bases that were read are TGTGCCAGCAGCCTCGGGGATCTCACAGATACG. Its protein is CASSLGDLTDT. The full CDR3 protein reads CASSLGDLTDTQYF.

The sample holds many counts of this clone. CDR3 bases read: TGCAGTGCTATTAGCGGGCTACGTCCTTCCTACGAG. Residues: CSAISGLRPSYE. The full-length CDR3 reads as CSAISGLRPSYEQYF. The rearrangement joins TRBV20-1 to TRBJ2-7; TRBD2 agrees at 7 bases. The missing CDR3 end, 3 residues past where the read stops, is filled in from the germline J gene. Trimming took 4 bases from V and 1 from J; bases not matched to a gene: 10. The germline CDR1 and CDR2 sequences are DFQATT and SNEGSKA (reference sequence). CDR3 length equals 15 residues.

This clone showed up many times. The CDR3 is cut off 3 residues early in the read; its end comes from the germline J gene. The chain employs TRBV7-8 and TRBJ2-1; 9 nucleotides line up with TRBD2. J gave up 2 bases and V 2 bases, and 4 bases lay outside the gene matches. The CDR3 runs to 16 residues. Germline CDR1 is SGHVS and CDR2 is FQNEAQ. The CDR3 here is CASSLISGRTYNEQFF. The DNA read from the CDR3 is TGTGCCAGCAGCTTAATAAGCGGGAGGACCTACAATGAG.

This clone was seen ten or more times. The chain's CDR3 is CASSLAQGSQPQHF. The sequenced CDR3 bases are TGCGCCAGCAGCTTGGCCCAGGGTAGTCAGCCC. The V and J genes are TRBV5-1 and TRBJ1-5; maybe TRBD1 (5 bases). Coverage ceases 3 residues before the CDR3 finishes, and the germline J gene fills in the end. Trimming took off 0 bases at V and 6 bases at J, with 10 bases between the two ends. The CDR3 runs 14 residues. Germline-derived CDR1 and CDR2 are SGHRS and YFSETQ.

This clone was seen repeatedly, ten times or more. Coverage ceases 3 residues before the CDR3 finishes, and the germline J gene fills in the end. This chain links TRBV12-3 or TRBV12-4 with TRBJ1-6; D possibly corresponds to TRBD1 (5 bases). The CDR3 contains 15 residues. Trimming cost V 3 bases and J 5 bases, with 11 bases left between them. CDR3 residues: CASSFAGLDNSPLHF. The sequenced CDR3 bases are TGTGCCAGCAGTTTCGCAGGGCTTGATAATTCACCC.

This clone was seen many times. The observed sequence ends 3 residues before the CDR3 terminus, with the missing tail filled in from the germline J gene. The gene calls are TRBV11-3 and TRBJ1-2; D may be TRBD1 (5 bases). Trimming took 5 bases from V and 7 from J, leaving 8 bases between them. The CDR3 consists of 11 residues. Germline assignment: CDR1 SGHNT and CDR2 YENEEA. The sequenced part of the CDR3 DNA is TGTGCCAGCAGCAGGGGTTTTGGC. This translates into CASSRGFG. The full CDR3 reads CASSRGFGYTF.

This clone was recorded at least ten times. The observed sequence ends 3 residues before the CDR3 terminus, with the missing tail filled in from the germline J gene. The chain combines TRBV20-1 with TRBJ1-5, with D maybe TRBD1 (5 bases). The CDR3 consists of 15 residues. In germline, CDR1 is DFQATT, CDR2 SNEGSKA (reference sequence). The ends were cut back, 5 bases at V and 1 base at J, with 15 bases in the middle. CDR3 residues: CSAPLREVSNQPQHF. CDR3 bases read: TGCAGTGCTCCTCTCAGGGAAGTGAGCAATCAGCCC.

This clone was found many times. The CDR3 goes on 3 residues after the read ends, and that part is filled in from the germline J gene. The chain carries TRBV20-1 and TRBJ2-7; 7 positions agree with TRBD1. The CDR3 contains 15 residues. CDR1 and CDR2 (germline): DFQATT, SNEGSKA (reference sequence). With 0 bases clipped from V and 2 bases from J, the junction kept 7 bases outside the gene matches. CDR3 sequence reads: CSARDQGQGAYEQYF. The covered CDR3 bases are TGCAGTGCTAGAGATCAAGGGCAGGGGGCCTACGAG.